Shown below are 10 T cell receptor beta chains from a single sample sequenced in a study of blood T cell repertoires in COVID-19. Some clones are missing from TCRdb's copy, which holds only in-frame ones; the method was immunoSEQ multiplex PCR. The repertoire holds fewer than 250,000 clones, 84% seen once, with less than 20% in the top ten. The sample taken for sequencing was peripheral blood. The receptor set was obtained from a human donor in a cohort sampled during active COVID-19.

The CDR3 nucleotides are TGTGCCAGCAGTAAGGGACAGGGGACCTGGGACAATGAGCAGTTCTTC. It specifies CASSKGQGTWDNEQFF. The V gene is TRBV27, the J gene TRBJ2-1; 10 bases fit TRBD1. Trimming cost V 5 bases and J 5 bases; bases outside gene matches: 9. Germline CDR1 is MNHEY and CDR2 is SMNVEV (reference sequence). This CDR3 has 16 amino acids.

The chain employs TRBV24-1 and TRBJ2-2; tentatively, D is TRBD2 (5 bases). Germline lookup yields CDR1 KGHDR and CDR2 SFDVKD. This CDR3 has 18 amino acids. V gave up 9 bases and J gave up 4 bases, with 26 bases separating them. The CDR3 loop is CATVTGCLALLITGELFF. The CDR3 DNA sequence: TGTGCCACCGTTACGGGTTGTCTAGCTCTCCTTATCACCGGGGAGCTGTTTTTT.

CDR3 in DNA: TGTGCCAGCAGAGGGGACAGTCGGAGGTATAATTCACCCCTCCACTTT. It yields the protein CASRGDSRRYNSPLHF. The chain uses TRBV2 and TRBJ1-6; TRBD1 matches at 7 bases. From germline, CDR1 is SNHLY and CDR2 FYNNEI. V trimming: 6 bases; J trimming: 4 bases; junction bases outside the gene matches: 9. This CDR3 contains 16 residues.

The genes are TRBV10-1 and TRBJ2-3, with 9 bases that match TRBD2. Trimming took 11 bases from V and 0 from J; bases not matched to a gene: 15. CDR1 and CDR2 from the germline V gene are WNHNN and SYGVQD (reference sequence). The CDR3 covers 17 residues. This chain's CDR3 is CAQVQRGAFNSTDTQYF. The CDR3 DNA is TGCGCCCAGGTCCAGCGGGGGGCCTTTAATAGCACAGATACGCAGTATTTT.

The J gene is TRBJ1-2, the V gene TRBV19; TRBD1 matches at 10 bases. CDR3 length: 14 residues. CDR1 LNHDA and CDR2 SQIVND come from the germline V gene (reference sequence). Trimming took 7 bases from V and 6 from J; bases not matched to a gene: 8. CDR3 sequence (DNA): TGTGCCAGTATACAGCGGGGGACAGGGGATGGCTACACCTTC. Protein: CASIQRGTGDGYTF.

The chain employs TRBV19 and TRBJ1-5; TRBD1 matches 7 bases. There are 14 residues in the CDR3. The germline gives CDR1 LNHDA, CDR2 SQIVND (reference sequence). J lost 6 bases, V lost 5 bases, and 7 bases had no gene match. The CDR3 DNA is TGTGCCAGTAGTGTCGACAGGGCCGGTCAGCCCCAGCATTTT. Translation: CASSVDRAGQPQHF.

The chain recombines TRBV27 with TRBJ2-7, with 10 positions matching TRBD2. Germline V gene sequence: CDR1 MNHEY, CDR2 SMNVEV (reference sequence). The CDR3 consists of 14 residues. V shed 3 bases and J 3 bases; nucleotides not matched to a gene: 2. CDR3 in DNA: TGTGCCAGCAGTTTCCAGCGGGAGGGCTACGAGCAGTACTTC. Its translation: CASSFQREGYEQYF.

This rearrangement joins TRBV29-1 to TRBJ1-3; TRBD1 might be the D (5 bases). The CDR3 runs 12 residues. The V and J ends lost 4 bases and 2 bases respectively, with 6 bases between them. The germline gives CDR1 SQVTM, CDR2 ANQGSEA. The CDR3 DNA is TGCAGCGTTGCGACAGCTGGAAACACCATATATTTT. It yields the protein CSVATAGNTIYF.

This clone appeared a few times. The chain couples TRBV28 to TRBJ2-7; D gene unclear. The germline CDR1 and CDR2 sequences are MDHEN and SYDVKM. Trimming took off 5 bases at V and 0 bases at J, with 2 bases between the two ends. The CDR3 is 11 residues long. The DNA for the CDR3 is TGTGCCAGCAGTCGCTCCTACGAGCAGTACTTC. Protein: CASSRSYEQYF.

The rearrangement joins TRBV7-9 to TRBJ2-3; D perhaps matches TRBD1 (7 bases). There are 16 residues in the CDR3. Deletions cut 2 bases from V and 4 bases from J, with 16 bases between. The germline gives CDR1 SEHNR, CDR2 FQNEAQ (reference sequence). Here the CDR3 DNA reads TGTGCCAGCAGCTTACGGGAGACAGGGCTCTCAGATACGCAGTATTTT. As protein: CASSLRETGLSDTQYF.